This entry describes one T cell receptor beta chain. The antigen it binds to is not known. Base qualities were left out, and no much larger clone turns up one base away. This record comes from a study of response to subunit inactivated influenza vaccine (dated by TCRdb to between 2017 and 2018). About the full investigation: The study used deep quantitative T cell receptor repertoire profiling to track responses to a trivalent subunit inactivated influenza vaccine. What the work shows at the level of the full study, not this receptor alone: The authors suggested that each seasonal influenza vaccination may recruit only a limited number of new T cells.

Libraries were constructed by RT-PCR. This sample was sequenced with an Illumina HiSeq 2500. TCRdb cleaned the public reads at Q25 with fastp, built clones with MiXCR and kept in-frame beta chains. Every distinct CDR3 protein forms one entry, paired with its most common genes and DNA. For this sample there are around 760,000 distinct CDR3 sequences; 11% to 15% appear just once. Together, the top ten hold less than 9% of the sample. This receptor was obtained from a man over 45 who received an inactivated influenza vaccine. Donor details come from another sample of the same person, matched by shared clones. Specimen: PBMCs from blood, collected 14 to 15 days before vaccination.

The CDR3 region has the sequence CASSPRGWDTQYF. The DNA sequence is given as TGTGCCAGCAGCCCCAGGGGGTGGGATACGCAGTATTTT. Here the chain combines TRBV28 and TRBJ2-3, and 7 junctional nucleotides match TRBD1. Trimming takes 6 bases off V and 6 bases off J; junction bases not matched to a gene: 6. CDR1 and CDR2, looked up from the germline V gene, are MDHEN and SYDVKM. The CDR3 has 13 amino acids, counting the end cysteine and phenylalanine. Solely the CDR3 DNA is kept, with 39 bases framed from the first base.